One sample yielded the 20 T cell receptor beta chains listed below, sequenced in a study of T-cell memory formation after mild COVID-19. TCRdb passed the 5' RACE reads through MiXCR, listing each CDR3 protein once. The sample records around 450,000 distinct CDR3 sequences, over 15% being singletons. Material: PBMCs or a T cell subset sorted from them (not recorded which). The receptors here all came from an adult woman who had mild COVID-19 (a few samples of this study predate the infection). Cell type and time point are not known.

The chain is built from TRBV6-5 and TRBJ1-2; no clear D gene. The V gene's germline CDR1 is MNHEY and CDR2 SVGAGI. Trimming pared 8 bases from V and 4 bases from J, leaving 26 bases between. CDR3 length equals 17 residues. Here the CDR3 DNA reads TGTGCCAGCCGAAAGGTTGGCCCCGAGGCTACGAGCTATGGCTACACCTTC. It is translated as CASRKVGPEATSYGYTF.

This CDR3 is CASSLTVLAGRAAGEQYF. The CDR3 DNA sequence: TGTGCCAGCAGTCTTACTGTACTAGCGGGAAGGGCCGCGGGGGAGCAGTACTTC. The chain couples TRBV6-5 to TRBJ2-7; TRBD2 aligns across 10 bases. The CDR3 extends over 18 amino acids. Unmatched junction bases numbered 20, after V lost 5 bases and J lost 7 bases. Germline CDR1 MNHEY, CDR2 SVGAGI.

The rearrangement joins TRBV11-3 to TRBJ2-1; D is perhaps TRBD1 (6 bases). This CDR3 comprises 14 residues. Trimming left V 4 bases short and J 6 bases short, with 13 bases between. Germline CDR1 reads SGHNT; CDR2 reads YENEEA. The CDR3 spells CASSWLTGLNEQFF. The CDR3, as DNA: TGTGCCAGCAGCTGGCTGACAGGCCTCAATGAGCAGTTCTTC.

This clonotype has just a few counts. The chain recombines TRBV20-1 with TRBJ2-3; no firm D call. CDR3 length equals 13 residues. V was cut by 5 bases and J by 4 bases, with 13 bases left in between. The germline CDR1 and CDR2 sequences are DFQATT and SNEGSKA (reference sequence). CDR3 loop: CSAAYALSDTQYF. CDR3 coding DNA: TGCAGTGCTGCCTATGCGCTTTCAGATACGCAGTATTTT.

V usage is TRBV6-1 and J usage is TRBJ1-1; D perhaps matches TRBD1 (6 bases). From germline, CDR1 is MNHNS and CDR2 SASEGT. Trimming pared 1 base from V and 2 bases from J, leaving 11 bases between. CDR3 size: 15 residues. The CDR3 spells CASSEGPTGNTEAFF. CDR3 DNA sequence: TGTGCCAGCAGTGAAGGGCCGACAGGTAACACTGAAGCTTTCTTT.

This clonotype was recorded at least ten times. V gene TRBV6-5 combines with J gene TRBJ2-7; unclear D gene. The CDR3 has 15 amino acids. Germline-derived CDR1 and CDR2 are MNHEY and SVGAGI. The ends were cut back, 5 bases at V and 0 bases at J, with 14 bases in the middle. CDR3 bases: TGTGCCAGCAGTCACGATCAAAGTACCTCCTACGAGCAGTACTTC. Protein sequence: CASSHDQSTSYEQYF.

In its sample, this clonotype was seen a few times. This chain uses TRBV5-1 with TRBJ2-1, with TRBD2 matching over 7 bases. Trimming cost V 4 bases and J 7 bases; bases outside gene matches: 5. The CDR3 loop spans 13 amino acids. Looked up from germline, CDR1 is SGHRS and CDR2 is YFSETQ. The CDR3 region is CASSAILANEQFF. As DNA, the CDR3 is TGCGCCAGCAGCGCGATACTAGCGAATGAGCAGTTCTTC. The full variable domain, with the rest looked up from reference TRBV5-1 and TRBJ2-1, is KAGVTQTPRYLIKTRGQQVTLSCSPISGHRSVSWYQQTPGQGLQFLFEYFSETQRNKGNFPGRFSGRQFSNSRSEMNVSTLELGDSALYLCASSAILANEQFFGPGTRLTVL.

The J gene is TRBJ2-7, the V gene TRBV29-1; D perhaps matches TRBD2 (6 bases). Per the germline V gene, CDR1 is SQVTM and CDR2 is ANQGSEA. The ends were cut back, 1 base at V and 3 bases at J, with 10 bases in the middle. The CDR3 has 13 residues. The CDR3 region has the DNA TGCAGCGTTGAAGTAGCGGTGAGCTACGAGCAGTACTTC. This gives the protein CSVEVAVSYEQYF.

This clonotype showed up just a few times. The J gene is TRBJ2-1, the V gene TRBV24-1, with 10 bases lining up with TRBD2. This CDR3 is 16 amino acids long. Trimming cost V 4 bases and J 5 bases; bases outside gene matches: 7. Per germline, CDR1 KGHDR and CDR2 SFDVKD. In DNA form, the CDR3 reads TGTGCCACCAGTGACCCAACTAGCGGGGCCCACAATGAGCAGTTCTTC. This translates into CATSDPTSGAHNEQFF.

The chain joins TRBV27 to TRBJ1-1; 8 nucleotides align to TRBD1. Germline V gene data show CDR1 as MNHEY and CDR2 as SMNVEV (reference sequence). V was clipped by 3 bases and J by 0 bases; unmatched bases: 3. This CDR3 is 15 amino acids long. The chain's CDR3 is CASSFGQGLNTEAFF. The CDR3 nucleotides are TGTGCCAGCAGTTTTGGACAGGGTTTGAACACTGAAGCTTTCTTT.

This clonotype has more than one count but fewer than ten. V usage is TRBV29-1 and J usage is TRBJ2-1; D possibly matches TRBD1 or TRBD2 (5 bases each). The CDR3 is 14 residues long. The V end lost 4 bases, the J end lost 0 bases, and 10 bases lay between the germline ends. The germline V gene encodes CDR1 SQVTM and CDR2 ANQGSEA. The CDR3 sequence is CSVVEGTSYNEQFF. CDR3 nucleotides: TGCAGCGTTGTCGAGGGGACCTCCTACAATGAGCAGTTCTTC.

V and J are TRBV5-8 and TRBJ2-7; D ambiguous. Germline-derived CDR1 and CDR2 are SGHTS and YDEGEE. There are 12 residues in the CDR3. The V end was cut by 0 bases, the J end by 7 bases, with 8 bases between. This CDR3 reads CASSLAVDEQYF. The CDR3 DNA follows: TGTGCCAGCAGCTTGGCCGTCGATGAGCAGTACTTC.

The chain uses TRBV5-4 and TRBJ2-7; D gene uncertain. This CDR3 has 14 amino acids. Trimming left V 4 bases short and J 7 bases short, with 18 bases between. Per the germline V gene, CDR1 is SGHNT and CDR2 is YYREEE (reference sequence). Written as DNA, the CDR3 is TGTGCCAGCAGCGCGGCCCCGGTCGGCCGGGAGCAGTACTTC. Translation gives CASSAAPVGREQYF. The full variable domain, rest sourced from reference TRBV5-4 and TRBJ2-7, is ETGVTQSPTHLIKTRGQQVTLRCSSQSGHNTVSWYQQALGQGPQFIFQYYREEENGRGNFPPRFSGLQFPNYSSELNVNALELDDSALYLCASSAAPVGREQYFGPGTRLTVT.

This clonotype was counted between two and nine times. The chain is built from TRBV7-9 and TRBJ1-2; 8 bases fit TRBD1. The CDR3 loop spans 13 amino acids. In germline, CDR1 is SEHNR, CDR2 FQNEAQ (reference sequence). The V segment lost 5 bases and the J segment 8 bases; nucleotides outside the gene matches: 7. In DNA, the CDR3 is TGTGCCAGCAGCCCGGGACAGGTGGACGGCTACACCTTC. Protein: CASSPGQVDGYTF.

A few counts support this clonotype. CDR3 amino acids: CATSRDRESSYNEQFF. As DNA, the CDR3 is TGTGCCACCAGCAGAGACAGGGAATCCTCCTACAATGAGCAGTTCTTC. The J gene is TRBJ2-1, the V gene TRBV15; the D gene is possibly TRBD1 (5 bases). With 0 bases removed from V and 0 bases from J, the gap between germline ends came to 9 bases. The CDR3 runs to 16 residues. Germline CDR1 is LNHNV and CDR2 is YYDKDF (reference sequence).

The chain has TRBV7-9 and TRBJ2-5; 11 nucleotides line up with TRBD2. Trimming took 1 base from V and 2 from J; bases not matched to a gene: 6. This CDR3 comprises 17 residues. CDR1 and CDR2 from the germline V gene are SEHNR and FQNEAQ (reference sequence). The CDR3 nucleotides read TGTGCCAGCAGCTTAGGGCCGGGACTAGCGGCTCAAGAGACCCAGTACTTC. Translated: CASSLGPGLAAQETQYF. Combining the CDR3 with reference TRBV7-9 and TRBJ2-5 gives the whole variable domain DTGVSQNPRHKITKRGQNVTFRCDPISEHNRLYWYRQTLGQGPEFLTYFQNEAQLEKSRLLSDRFSAERPKGSFSTLEIQRTEQGDSAMYLCASSLGPGLAAQETQYFGPGTRLLVL.

The CDR3 sequence: CASSQDQPWERETQYF. Written as DNA, the CDR3 is TGTGCCAGCAGCCAAGATCAACCCTGGGAGAGGGAGACCCAGTACTTC. The rearrangement joins TRBV3-1 to TRBJ2-5; a weak D match, TRBD2 (5 bases). This CDR3 has 16 residues. V was clipped by 0 bases and J by 5 bases, with 16 bases between them. CDR1 and CDR2 from the germline V gene are LGHDT and YNNKEL (reference sequence).

Only a few counts were recorded for this clonotype. The V gene is TRBV5-1, the J gene TRBJ1-2; 7 bases align to TRBD1. V gave up 2 bases and J gave up 8 bases; unmatched junction bases: 9. CDR3 length equals 14 residues. Germline-derived CDR1 and CDR2 are SGHRS and YFSETQ. CDR3 sequence (DNA): TGCGCCAGCAGCTTCTCCACAGGGGACAACGGCTACACCTTC. As protein: CASSFSTGDNGYTF.

The J gene is TRBJ1-2, the V gene TRBV9; TRBD1 is a possible D gene (5 bases). The germline CDR1 and CDR2 sequences are SGDLS and YYNGEE. This CDR3 contains 14 residues. Between the trimmed V and J ends, which lost 4 bases and 7 bases, there was a span of 17 bases. The DNA for the CDR3 is TGTGCCAGCAGCCCCCAGGGACCGTTGGGTGGCTACACCTTC. Translation gives CASSPQGPLGGYTF.

The chain has TRBV14 and TRBJ2-1; 7 bases agree with TRBD2. V was pared by 1 base and J by 9 bases, with 12 bases of the junction left unmatched. There are 16 residues in the CDR3. CDR1 and CDR2 (germline): SGHDN, FVKESK. The CDR3 DNA reads TGTGCCAGCAGCCAAGGCGGGGGTCTGAGTCCCCTTGAGCAGTTCTTC. This gives the protein CASSQGGGLSPLEQFF.